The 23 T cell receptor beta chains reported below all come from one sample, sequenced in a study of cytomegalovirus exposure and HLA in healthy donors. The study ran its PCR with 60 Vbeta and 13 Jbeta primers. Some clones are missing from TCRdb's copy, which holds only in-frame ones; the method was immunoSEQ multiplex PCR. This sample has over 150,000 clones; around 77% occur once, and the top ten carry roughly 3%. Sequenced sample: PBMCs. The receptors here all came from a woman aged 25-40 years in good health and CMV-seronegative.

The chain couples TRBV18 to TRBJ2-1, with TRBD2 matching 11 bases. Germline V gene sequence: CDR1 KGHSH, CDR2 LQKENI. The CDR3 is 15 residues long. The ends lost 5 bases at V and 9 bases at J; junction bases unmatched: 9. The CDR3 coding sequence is TGTGCCAGCTCAGCTCCGGGACTAGCGGCTCGTGAGCAGTTCTTC. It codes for CASSAPGLAAREQFF.

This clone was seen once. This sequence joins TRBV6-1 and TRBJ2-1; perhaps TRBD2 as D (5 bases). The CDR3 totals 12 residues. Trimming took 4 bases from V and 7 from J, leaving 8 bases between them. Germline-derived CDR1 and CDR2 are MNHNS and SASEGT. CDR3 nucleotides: TGTGCCAGCAGTGTATCGGGGAATGAGCAGTTCTTC. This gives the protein CASSVSGNEQFF.

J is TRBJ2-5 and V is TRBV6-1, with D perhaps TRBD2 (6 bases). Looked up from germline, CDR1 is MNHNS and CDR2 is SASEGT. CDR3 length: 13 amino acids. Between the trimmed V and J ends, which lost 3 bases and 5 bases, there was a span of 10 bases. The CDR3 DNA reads TGTGCCAGCAGTGAGTGGGGGAGGGAGACCCAGTACTTC. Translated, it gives CASSEWGRETQYF.

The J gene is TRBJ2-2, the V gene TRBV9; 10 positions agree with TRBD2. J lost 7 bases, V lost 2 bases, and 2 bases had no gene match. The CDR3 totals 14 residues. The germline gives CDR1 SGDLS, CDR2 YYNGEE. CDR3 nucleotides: TGTGCCAGCAGCGTCCTAGCGGGAGACGGGGAGCTGTTTTTT. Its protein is CASSVLAGDGELFF.

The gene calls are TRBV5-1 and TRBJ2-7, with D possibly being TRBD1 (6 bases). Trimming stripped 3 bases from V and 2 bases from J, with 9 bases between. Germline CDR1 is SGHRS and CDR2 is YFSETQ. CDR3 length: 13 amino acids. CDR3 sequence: CASSWDTPYEQYF. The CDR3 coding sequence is TGCGCCAGCAGCTGGGACACACCCTACGAGCAGTACTTC.

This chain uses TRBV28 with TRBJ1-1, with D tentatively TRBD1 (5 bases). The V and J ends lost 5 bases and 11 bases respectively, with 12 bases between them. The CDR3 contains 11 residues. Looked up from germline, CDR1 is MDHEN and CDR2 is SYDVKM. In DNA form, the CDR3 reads TGTGCCAGCAGTCCCCGGGCAGGGGCTTTCTTT. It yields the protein CASSPRAGAFF.

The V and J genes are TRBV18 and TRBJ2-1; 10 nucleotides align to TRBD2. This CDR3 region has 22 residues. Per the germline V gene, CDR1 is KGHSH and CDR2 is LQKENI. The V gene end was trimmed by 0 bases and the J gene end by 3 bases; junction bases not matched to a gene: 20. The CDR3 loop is CASSPPRLELAGNHRFYNEQFF. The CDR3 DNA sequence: TGTGCCAGCTCACCACCGAGGCTTGAACTAGCGGGAAATCATAGGTTCTACAATGAGCAGTTCTTC.

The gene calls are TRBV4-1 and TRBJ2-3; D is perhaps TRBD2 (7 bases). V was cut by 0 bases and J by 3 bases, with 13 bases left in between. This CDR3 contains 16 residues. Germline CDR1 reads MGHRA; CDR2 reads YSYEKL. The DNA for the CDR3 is TGCGCCAGCAGCCAAGAGGGGCGGGGGCATACAGATACGCAGTATTTT. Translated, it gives CASSQEGRGHTDTQYF.

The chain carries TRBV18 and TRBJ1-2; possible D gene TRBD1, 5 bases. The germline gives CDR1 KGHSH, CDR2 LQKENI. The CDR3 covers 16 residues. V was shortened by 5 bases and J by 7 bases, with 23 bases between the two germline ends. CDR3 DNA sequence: TGTGCCAGCTCAAATAAACAGGCCTCCGGAGTTTTTGGCTACACCTTC. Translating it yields CASSNKQASGVFGYTF.

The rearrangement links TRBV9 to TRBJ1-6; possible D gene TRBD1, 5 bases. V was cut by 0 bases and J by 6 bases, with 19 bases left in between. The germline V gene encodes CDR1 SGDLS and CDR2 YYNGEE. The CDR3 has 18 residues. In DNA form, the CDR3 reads TGTGCCAGCAGCGTAGAAACAGGAGATCACCTTCCTAATTCACCCCTCCACTTT. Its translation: CASSVETGDHLPNSPLHF.

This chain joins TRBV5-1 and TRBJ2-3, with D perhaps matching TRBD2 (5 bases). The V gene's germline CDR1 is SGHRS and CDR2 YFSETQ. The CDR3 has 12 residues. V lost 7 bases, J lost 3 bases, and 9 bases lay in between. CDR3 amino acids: CASGSSTDTQYF. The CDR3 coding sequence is TGCGCCAGCGGGAGTTCGACAGATACGCAGTATTTT.

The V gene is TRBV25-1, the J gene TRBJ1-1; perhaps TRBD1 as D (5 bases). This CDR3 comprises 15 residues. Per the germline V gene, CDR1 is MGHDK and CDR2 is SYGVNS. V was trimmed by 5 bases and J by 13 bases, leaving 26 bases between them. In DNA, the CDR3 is TGTGCCAGCAGTCCTCGAGGTGACGGCCGGGAGGGACTTTTCTTT. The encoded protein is CASSPRGDGREGLFF. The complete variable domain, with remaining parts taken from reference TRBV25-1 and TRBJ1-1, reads EADIYQTPRYLVIGTGKKITLECSQTMGHDKMYWYQQDPGMELHLIHYSYGVNSTEKGDLSSESTVSRIRTEHFPLTLESARPSHTSQYLCASSPRGDGREGLFFGQGTRLTVV.

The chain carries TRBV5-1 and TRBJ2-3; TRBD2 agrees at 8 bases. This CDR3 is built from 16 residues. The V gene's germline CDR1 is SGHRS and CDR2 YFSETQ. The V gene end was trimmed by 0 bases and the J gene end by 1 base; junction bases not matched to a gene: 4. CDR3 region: CASSLAVLAGTDTQYF. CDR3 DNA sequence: TGCGCCAGCAGCTTGGCCGTACTAGCGGGCACAGATACGCAGTATTTT.

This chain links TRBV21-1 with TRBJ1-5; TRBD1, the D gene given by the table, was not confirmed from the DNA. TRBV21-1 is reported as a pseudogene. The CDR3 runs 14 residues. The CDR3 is CASTRQGPHQPQHF. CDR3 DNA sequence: TGTGCCAGCACCAGACAGGGGCCTCATCAGCCCCAGCATTTT.

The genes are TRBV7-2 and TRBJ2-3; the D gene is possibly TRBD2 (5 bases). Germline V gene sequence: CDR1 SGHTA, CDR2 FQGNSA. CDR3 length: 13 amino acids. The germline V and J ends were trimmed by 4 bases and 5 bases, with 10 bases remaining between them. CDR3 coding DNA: TGTGCCAGCAGCTGGTCCGGGGAAGATACGCAGTATTTT. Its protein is CASSWSGEDTQYF.

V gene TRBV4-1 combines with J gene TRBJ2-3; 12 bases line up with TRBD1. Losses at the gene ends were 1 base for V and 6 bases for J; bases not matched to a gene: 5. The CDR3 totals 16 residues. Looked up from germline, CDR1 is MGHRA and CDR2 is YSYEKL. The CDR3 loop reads CASSQVGTGGLDTQYF. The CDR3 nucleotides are TGCGCCAGCAGCCAAGTGGGGACAGGGGGCCTCGATACGCAGTATTTT.

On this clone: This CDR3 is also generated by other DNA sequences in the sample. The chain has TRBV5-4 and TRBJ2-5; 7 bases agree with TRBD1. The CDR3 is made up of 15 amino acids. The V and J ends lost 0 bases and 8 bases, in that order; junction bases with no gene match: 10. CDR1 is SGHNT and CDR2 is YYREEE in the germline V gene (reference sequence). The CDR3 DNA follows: TGTGCCAGCAGCTTGGCCGACAGGGATTTAGAAACCCAGTACTTC. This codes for CASSLADRDLETQYF.

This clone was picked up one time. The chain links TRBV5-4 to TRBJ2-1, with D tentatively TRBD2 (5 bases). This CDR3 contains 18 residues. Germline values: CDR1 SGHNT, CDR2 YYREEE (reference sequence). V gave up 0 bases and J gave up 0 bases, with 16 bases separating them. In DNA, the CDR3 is TGTGCCAGCAGCTTGGCCGGGTTGGCGGGCAGCTCCTACAATGAGCAGTTCTTC. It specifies CASSLAGLAGSSYNEQFF.

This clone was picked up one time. In nucleotides, the CDR3 is TGTGCCAGTAGTATAGGAGCACGAAATAACTATGGCTACACCTTC. This sequence encodes CASSIGARNNYGYTF. V gene TRBV19 combines with J gene TRBJ1-2; D is unclear. Germline V CDR1 and CDR2: LNHDA, SQIVND (reference sequence). Trimming took 1 base from V and 1 from J, leaving 10 bases between them. The CDR3 extends over 15 amino acids.

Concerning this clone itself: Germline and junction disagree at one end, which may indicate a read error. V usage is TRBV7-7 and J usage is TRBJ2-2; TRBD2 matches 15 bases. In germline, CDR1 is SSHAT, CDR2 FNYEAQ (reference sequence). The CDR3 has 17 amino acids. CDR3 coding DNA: TGTGCCAGCAGCCCCAGGACTAGCGGGAGGGGAACCGGGGAGCCGTTTTTT. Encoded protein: CASSPRTSGRGTGEPFF.

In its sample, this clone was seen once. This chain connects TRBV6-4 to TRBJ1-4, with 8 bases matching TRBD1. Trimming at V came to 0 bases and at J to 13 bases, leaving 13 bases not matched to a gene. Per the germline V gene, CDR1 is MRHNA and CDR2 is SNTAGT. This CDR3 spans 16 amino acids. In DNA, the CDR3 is TGTGCCAGCAGTGACTCGCTTGACAGGGGCCCGGGGGGACTGTTTTTT. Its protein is CASSDSLDRGPGGLFF.

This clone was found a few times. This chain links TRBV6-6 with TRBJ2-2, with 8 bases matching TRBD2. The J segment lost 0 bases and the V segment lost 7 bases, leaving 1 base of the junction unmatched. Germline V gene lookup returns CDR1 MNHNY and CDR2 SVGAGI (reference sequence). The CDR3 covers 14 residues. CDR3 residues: CASNGRANTGELFF. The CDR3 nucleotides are TGTGCCAGCAACGGGAGGGCGAACACCGGGGAGCTGTTTTTT.

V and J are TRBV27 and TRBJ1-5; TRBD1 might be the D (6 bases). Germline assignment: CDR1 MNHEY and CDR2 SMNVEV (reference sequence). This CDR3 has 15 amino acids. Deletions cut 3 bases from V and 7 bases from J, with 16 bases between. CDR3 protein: CASSLSRGAGQPQHF. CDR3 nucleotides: TGTGCCAGCAGTTTGAGCCGGGGGGCCGGGCAGCCCCAGCATTTT.